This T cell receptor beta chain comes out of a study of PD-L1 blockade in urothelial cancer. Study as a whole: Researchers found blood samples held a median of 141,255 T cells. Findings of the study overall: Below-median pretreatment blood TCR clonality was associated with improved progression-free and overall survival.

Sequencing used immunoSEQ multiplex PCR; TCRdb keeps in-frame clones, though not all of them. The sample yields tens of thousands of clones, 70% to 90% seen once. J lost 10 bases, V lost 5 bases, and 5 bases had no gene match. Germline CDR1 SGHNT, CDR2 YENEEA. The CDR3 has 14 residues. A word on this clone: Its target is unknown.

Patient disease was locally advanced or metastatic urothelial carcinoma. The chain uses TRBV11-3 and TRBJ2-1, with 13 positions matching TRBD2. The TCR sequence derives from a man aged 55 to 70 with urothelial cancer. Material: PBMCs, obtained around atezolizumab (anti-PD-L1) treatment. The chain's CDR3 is CASSTSGGAREQFF. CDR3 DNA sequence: TGTGCCAGCAGCACTAGCGGGGGGGCCCGCGAGCAGTTCTTC.